These T cell receptor beta chains were read from a single sample in a study of CD8 T cells in ankylosing spondylitis. TCRdb independently ran MiXCR on the 5' RACE reads; one entry per CDR3 protein. The table has some 87,000 distinct CDR3 sequences, around 10% seen once. The sequenced sample consisted of blood, either unsorted or a sorted T cell fraction (not recorded which). These receptor sequences come from a male donor with ankylosing spondylitis or in good health (not recorded which). CDR3s leave out the opening cysteine and the closing phenylalanine or tryptophan. A D gene is named only where the DNA matches it firmly.

d_call j_call v_call cdr3_aa
NA TRBJ2-7 TRBV12-3/TRBV12-4 ASSLFRTPYEQY
NA TRBJ2-2 TRBV29-1 SVEYRDPRRAGELF
NA TRBJ2-7 TRBV7-8 ASSLRRTTYYEQY
TRBD1 TRBJ2-3 TRBV28 ASPPGQGNTDTQY
NA TRBJ1-3 TRBV5-1 ASSAGPTTGNTIY
NA TRBJ2-6 TRBV15 ATSREVPSGANVLT
NA TRBJ2-1 TRBV24-1 ATSELAGHSEQF
NA TRBJ2-7 TRBV9 ASSVNAGSSYEQY
NA TRBJ2-4 TRBV20-1 SATGNDIDKNIQY
NA TRBJ2-7 TRBV29-1 SVEQGTSYEQY
TRBD1 TRBJ2-1 TRBV27 ASSRTDRAYNEQF